This T cell receptor beta chain came from a study of early T cells in non-severe SARS-CoV-2 infection (dated by TCRdb to about 2021). Regarding the study in general: Bulk RNA from unsorted whole blood was used for TCR sequencing, so alpha and beta chains could not be paired. Broader findings and caveats from the paper: VDJdb matching was skewed toward anti-spike CD8 responses and likely underestimated virus-specific expansions by missing private and CD4 specificities.

A case-control design nested within a healthcare worker cohort in London, UK, was used, with weekly nasopharyngeal swab PCR tests and blood sampling performed. Healthcare workers were enrolled in the week of the UK lockdown, from 23 to 31 March 2020, and were followed every week for up to roughly 16 weeks. Receptor libraries were prepared by 5' RACE. The sequencer listed for this sample is NextSeq 500. To correct for sequencing error and PCR bias, the TCR library protocol tagged individual cDNA molecules with unique molecular identifiers. Both TCR alpha and beta chains were sequenced, and tight co-correlation was observed between alpha and beta sequence abundances in each sample. On the study's bioinformatics: Decombinator V4 was used to perform V gene, J gene and CDR3 annotation of TCR sequences. TCRs were defined as expanded if a significant change between any two time points was detected under a Poisson model with p below 0.0001. TCR abundances were normalised to the total number of TCRs sequenced per sample and were expressed as counts per million. MAIT TCRs were defined by TRAV1-2 paired with TRAJ12, TRAJ20 or TRAJ33, and iNKT TCRs by TRAV10 paired with TRAJ18. A search of VDJdb, accessed on 1 November 2021, was run for TCRs annotated to CMV, EBV and SARS-CoV-2, with TCRs annotated for multiple antigens excluded. Through fastp at Q25 and MiXCR, TCRdb rebuilt clones from the public reads, retaining in-frame beta chains. Rows with one shared CDR3 protein collapse into an entry with the most common genes and DNA. None of the V and J calls come from the authors' own analysis; TCRdb made them. For this sample there are 86,000 or so distinct CDR3 sequences; 11% to 15% appear just once. The ten top clones hold around 3% of the sample.

With regard to this clonotype: The antigen it binds to is not known. Per-nucleotide qualities are absent, and no much larger clonotype sits a single base away.

Germline trimming amounts to 4 bases on V and 8 bases on J, with 9 as the count of junction bases outside the gene matches. From the cysteine up to the phenylalanine, the CDR3 has a length of 15 residues. This entry keeps only the CDR3 DNA: 45 bases, framed from base 1. Via the germline V gene (reference sequence), CDR1 is PRHDT and CDR2 FYEKMQ. The chain uses TRBV13 and TRBJ2-1, and 9 bases in between align with TRBD1. The source is an adult who was a healthcare worker with PCR-confirmed SARS-CoV-2 infection or an uninfected control (not recorded which). The sequenced material came from whole blood. The CDR3 in this case is CASSSPGQGKDEQFF. The DNA sequence is as follows: TGTGCCAGCAGCTCCCCGGGACAGGGTAAGGATGAGCAGTTCTTC.